Described below is a single TCR beta chain sequence and its context. The sample belongs to a study of blood T cells in healthy people across ages. Germline-derived CDR1 and CDR2 are SGHRS and YFSETQ. The CDR3 runs to 15 residues. The ends were cut back, 4 bases at V and 5 bases at J, with 16 bases in the middle. Alongside a J-beta primer mix, a sample-barcoded 5' primer served in a second PCR lasting 7 to 11 cycles. Samples each returned at least 3 million CDR3-containing paired-end reads. TCRdb reanalysed the 5' RACE reads using MiXCR and keeps one entry per CDR3 protein. The sample includes 1 million or so distinct CDR3 sequences, under 55% seen only once; the top ten take 18%.

This rearrangement joins TRBV5-1 to TRBJ2-1; D might be TRBD2 (6 bases). This TCR was sampled from a woman aged 55-75 years in good health. Input material: blood. CDR3 DNA sequence: TGCGCCAGCAGCCTGATGGGGGGAGCCGACAATGAGCAGTTCTTC. Translating gives CASSLMGGADNEQFF.